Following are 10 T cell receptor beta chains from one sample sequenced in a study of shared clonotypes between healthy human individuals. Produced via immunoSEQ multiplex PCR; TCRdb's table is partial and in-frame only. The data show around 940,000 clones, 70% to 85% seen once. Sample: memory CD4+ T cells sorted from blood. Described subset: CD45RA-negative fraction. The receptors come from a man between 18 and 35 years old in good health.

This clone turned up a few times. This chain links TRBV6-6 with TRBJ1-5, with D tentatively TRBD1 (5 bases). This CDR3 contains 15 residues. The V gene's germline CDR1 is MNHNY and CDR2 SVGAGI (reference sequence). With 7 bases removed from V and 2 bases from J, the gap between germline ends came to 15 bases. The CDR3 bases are TGTGCCAGCACGGCAGGGATAGCCGGCAATCAGCCCCAGCATTTT. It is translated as CASTAGIAGNQPQHF.

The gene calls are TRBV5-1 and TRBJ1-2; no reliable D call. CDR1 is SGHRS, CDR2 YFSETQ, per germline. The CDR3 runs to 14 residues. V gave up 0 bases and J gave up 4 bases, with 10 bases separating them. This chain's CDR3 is CASSLADGSYGYTF. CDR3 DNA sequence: TGCGCCAGCAGCTTGGCCGACGGCTCCTATGGCTACACCTTC.

The CDR3 is CAISEATSGRTYEQYF. CDR3 in DNA: TGTGCCATCAGTGAGGCGACTAGCGGGAGAACCTACGAGCAGTACTTC. The chain has TRBV10-3 and TRBJ2-7, with 12 bases fitting TRBD2. Germline assignment: CDR1 ENHRY and CDR2 SYGVKD. There are 16 residues in the CDR3. V shed 2 bases, J shed 2 bases, and the junction held 4 bases outside the gene matches.

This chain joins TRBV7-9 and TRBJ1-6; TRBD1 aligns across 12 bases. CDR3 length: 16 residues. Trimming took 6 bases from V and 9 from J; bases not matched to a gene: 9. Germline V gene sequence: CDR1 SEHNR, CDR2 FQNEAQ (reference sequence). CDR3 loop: CASSTTGTGGRSPLHF. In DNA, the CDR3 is TGTGCCAGCAGTACAACCGGGACAGGGGGCCGTTCACCCCTCCACTTT.

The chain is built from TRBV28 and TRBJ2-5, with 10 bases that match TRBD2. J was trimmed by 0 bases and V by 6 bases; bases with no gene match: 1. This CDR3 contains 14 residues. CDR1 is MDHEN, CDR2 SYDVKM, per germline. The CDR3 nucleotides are TGTGCCAGCAGCGGACTAGCGGACCAAGAGACCCAGTACTTC. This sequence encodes CASSGLADQETQYF.

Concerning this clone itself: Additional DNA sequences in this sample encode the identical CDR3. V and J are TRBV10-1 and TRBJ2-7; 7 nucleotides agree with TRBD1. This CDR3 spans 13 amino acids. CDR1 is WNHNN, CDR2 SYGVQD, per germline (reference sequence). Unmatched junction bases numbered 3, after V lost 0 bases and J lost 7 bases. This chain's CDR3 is CASSESRQGEQYF. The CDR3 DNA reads TGCGCCAGCAGTGAGTCCAGACAGGGTGAGCAGTACTTC.

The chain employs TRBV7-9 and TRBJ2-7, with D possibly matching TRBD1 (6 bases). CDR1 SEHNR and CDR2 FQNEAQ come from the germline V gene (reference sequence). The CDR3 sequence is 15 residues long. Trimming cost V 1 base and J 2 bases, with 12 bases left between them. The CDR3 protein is CASSLEPGATYEQYF. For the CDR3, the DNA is TGTGCCAGCAGCTTAGAACCAGGGGCGACCTACGAGCAGTACTTC.

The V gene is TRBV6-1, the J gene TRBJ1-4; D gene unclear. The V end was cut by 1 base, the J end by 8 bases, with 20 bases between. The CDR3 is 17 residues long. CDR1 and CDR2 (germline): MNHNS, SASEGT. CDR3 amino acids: CASSEDSRRAFGEKLFF. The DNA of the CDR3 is TGTGCCAGCAGTGAAGATTCTCGGAGGGCGTTCGGGGAAAAACTGTTTTTT.

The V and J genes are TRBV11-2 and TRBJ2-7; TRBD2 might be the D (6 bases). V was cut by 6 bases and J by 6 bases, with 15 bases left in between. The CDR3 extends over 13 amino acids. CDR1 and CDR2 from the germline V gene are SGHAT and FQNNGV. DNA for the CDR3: TGTGCCAGCAGTACGGGGGAGCGAGGCGAGCAGTACTTC. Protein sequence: CASSTGERGEQYF.

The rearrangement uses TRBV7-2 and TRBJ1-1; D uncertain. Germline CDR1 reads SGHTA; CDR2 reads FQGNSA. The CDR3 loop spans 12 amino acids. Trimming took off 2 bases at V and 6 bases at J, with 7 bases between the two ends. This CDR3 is CASSLRFPEAFF. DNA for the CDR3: TGTGCCAGCAGCTTAAGGTTCCCTGAAGCTTTCTTT.